This entry concerns a single T cell receptor beta chain. This record belongs to a study of blood T cell repertoires in COVID-19. Background on the study: Donors in the United States, Italy and Spain gave samples during acute or convalescent COVID-19. PBMCs, B-cell-depleted T cells, or T cells were the source of the cDNA or gDNA that made up the material.

As handled by the study authors: Amplification of reference gene primers provided the estimated nucleated cell counts. TCRdb's copy holds only in-frame clones and misses some; the assay was immunoSEQ multiplex PCR. That table gives V, J and clone size, and the DNA gave D and trimming. The sample shows about 120,000 clones, 80% to 90% of them seen only once. V lost 5 bases and J lost 2; bases outside the gene matches: 5. From germline, CDR1 is SGHVS and CDR2 FNYEAQ. CDR3 length equals 16 residues. The V gene is TRBV7-6, the J gene TRBJ2-3; 12 bases are shared with TRBD2. This TCR was sampled from a man between 65 and 79 years old with active or convalescent COVID-19. Sequencing input: peripheral blood. In DNA form, the CDR3 reads TGTGCCAGCAGCAGACTAGCGGGAGTAAACACAGATACGCAGTATTTT. Translating it yields CASSRLAGVNTDTQYF.